Shown below are 8 T cell receptor beta chains from a single sample sequenced in a study of tumor-infiltrating lymphocytes in primary liver carcinoma. Total RNA and DNA came together from 20-30 mg of bulk tissue without cell sorting. cDNA specific to TCR beta was made from 500 ng of total RNA, with a constant-region primer employed for priming. Employing slightly modified ARM-PCR, three nested multiplex PCR rounds were run, and these gave rise to the TCR beta libraries. Running roughly 10 cycles apiece, the first two PCR rounds relied on TRBV1-TRBV30 forward primers together with a C-beta reverse primer. In TCRdb, the multiplex PCR reads were re-called with MiXCR into one record per CDR3 protein. The sample has about 20,000 distinct CDR3 sequences, roughly three quarters seen once. The sequencing sample was made of liver tumor tissue from sampling region 4. Subset noted: tumor region T4, right-lateral pole. Receptor source: a woman between 25 and 40 years old with primary liver carcinoma and hepatitis B virus infection.

To note about this clonotype: An end of the junction differs from the germline gene, which may be a read error. The V gene is TRBV11-2, the J gene TRBJ2-3, with D perhaps assigned TRBD1 or TRBD2 (5 bases each). CDR1 SGHAT and CDR2 FQNNGV come from the germline V gene. The CDR3 totals 16 residues. The CDR3 loop is CASSRTRQGRGDAQYF. In DNA form, the CDR3 reads TGTGCCAGCAGTCGGACGCGGCAGGGAAGGGGAGATGCGCAGTATTTT.

In this sample, this clonotype turned up many times. The CDR3 DNA reads TGTGCCAACAGGGAAGGGAACACTGAAGCTTTCTTT. Its protein product is CANREGNTEAFF. The chain uses TRBV11-3 and TRBJ1-1, with D possibly being TRBD1 (6 bases). The CDR3 loop spans 12 amino acids. Looked up from germline, CDR1 is SGHNT and CDR2 is YENEEA. V shed 10 bases and J shed 1 base, with 10 bases lying between them.

This clonotype was observed a handful of times. Since the CDR3 does not end with the conserved phenylalanine or tryptophan, this likely comes from a read error. No DNA is shown, since the ends of the CDR3 on it are uncertain; the CDR3 is the one TCRdb lists. The rearrangement links TRBV11-2 to TRBJ1-1; the table gives TRBD1 as D, unverified against the DNA. CDR1 SGHAT and CDR2 FQNNGV come from the germline V gene. Inclusive of both ends, the CDR3 amounts to 20 amino acids. The CDR3 region is CASSARDRGRKRWSNTEAFL.

A note on this clonotype: This likely comes from a read error, as the CDR3 has no conserved phenylalanine or tryptophan at its end. The DNA is omitted, as the CDR3 cannot be located on it reliably, and the CDR3 follows TCRdb's listing. V is TRBV6-2 or TRBV6-3 and J is TRBJ2-7; the D call of TRBD2 is as the table states it, not checked on the DNA. The CDR3 is 14 residues long, ends included. Germline V lookup: CDR1 MNHEY, CDR2 SVGEGT. This CDR3 reads CASGYGRVSYEQHL.

The CDR3 bases are TGTGCCAGCAGAGAGCGGGAGCTCTATAATGAGCAGTACTTC. Its protein is CASRERELYNEQYF. This rearrangement joins TRBV7-8 to TRBJ2-1, with TRBD2 identical over 8 bases. The DNA matches TRBJ2-7 better at its end, which makes the J call doubtful. CDR1 SGHVS and CDR2 FQNEAQ come from the germline V gene. This CDR3 spans 14 amino acids.

This clonotype was counted at least ten times. The chain links TRBV11-2 to TRBJ1-1; 7 bases map to TRBD1. The ends lost 6 bases at V and 1 base at J; junction bases unmatched: 17. Germline CDR1 reads SGHAT; CDR2 reads FQNNGV. This CDR3 comprises 18 residues. The CDR3 DNA sequence: TGTGCCAGCAGTCGAGGGGGCGCAGGTCCTTGGGGGAACACTGAAGCTTTCTTT. This translates into CASSRGGAGPWGNTEAFF.

There are many counts of this clonotype. This chain connects TRBV19 to TRBJ1-5, with D unresolved. CDR3 length: 14 amino acids. V was pared by 5 bases and J by 6 bases, with 14 bases between. Germline V gene lookup returns CDR1 LNHDA and CDR2 SQIVND (reference sequence). Here the CDR3 reads CASSDLGLGQPQHF. The CDR3, as DNA: TGTGCCAGTAGTGATCTGGGATTAGGTCAGCCCCAGCATTTT.

This clonotype was seen a few times. The rearrangement links TRBV28 to TRBJ1-1, with D possibly being TRBD1 (6 bases). Germline-derived CDR1 and CDR2 are MDHEN and SYDVKM. Trimming took off 6 bases at V and 0 bases at J, with 11 bases between the two ends. CDR3 length: 14 amino acids. CDR3 amino acids: CASSHRVMNTEAFF. The CDR3 DNA reads TGTGCCAGCAGCCACAGGGTTATGAACACTGAAGCTTTCTTT. The whole variable domain, remainder taken from reference TRBV28 and TRBJ1-1, is DVKVTQSSRYLVKRTGEKVFLECVQDMDHENMFWYRQDPGLGLRLIYFSYDVKMKEKGDIPEGYSVSREKKERFSLILESASTNQTSMYLCASSHRVMNTEAFFGQGTRLTVV.